These 9 T cell receptor beta chains were all obtained from the same sample, sequenced in a study of ipilimumab plus nivolumab after autologous stem cell transplantation. Libraries were prepared by immunoSEQ multiplex PCR; TCRdb keeps only in-frame clonotypes and omits some of them. Altogether a few thousand clones are present, under 80% being singletons, with the ten largest covering roughly 17%. The source was PBMCs, collected in a trial of ipilimumab plus nivolumab as post-transplant consolidation. Every receptor here comes from a male donor with multiple myeloma.

The chain couples TRBV21-1 to TRBJ2-7; no DNA check was done on the table's D call, TRBD1. TRBV21-1 is shown as a pseudogene. This CDR3 region has 14 residues. The CDR3 protein is CASSTRDRFYEQYF. The CDR3 DNA follows: TGTGCCAGCAGCACCCGGGACAGATTCTACGAGCAGTACTTC.

In this sample, this clone turned up a few times. CDR3 sequence reads: CASSQESDFYNEQFF. CDR3 DNA: TGTGCCAGCAGCCAAGAATCGGACTTTTACAATGAGCAGTTCTTC. This chain uses TRBV14 with TRBJ2-1, with D tentatively TRBD2 (5 bases). Germline values: CDR1 SGHDN, CDR2 FVKESK. There are 15 residues in the CDR3. V was clipped by 0 bases and J by 4 bases, with 10 bases between them.

The rearrangement links TRBV10-3 to TRBJ2-7; 7 bases fit TRBD2. CDR1 is ENHRY, CDR2 SYGVKD, per germline. The CDR3 runs 16 residues. V lost 5 bases and J lost 1; bases outside the gene matches: 11. The CDR3 reads CAISPPKGGGSYEQYF. The CDR3 coding sequence is TGTGCCATCAGTCCACCAAAAGGCGGGGGTTCCTACGAGCAGTACTTC.

The CDR3 DNA follows: TGTGCCAGTAGAAGACAGGGGAGGAACACTGAAGCTTTCTTT. It translates to CASRRQGRNTEAFF. V usage is TRBV27 and J usage is TRBJ1-1, with 8 bases lining up with TRBD1. J was trimmed by 1 base and V by 9 bases; bases with no gene match: 7. The CDR3 consists of 14 residues. Germline CDR1 MNHEY, CDR2 SMNVEV (reference sequence).

This clone appeared a few times. The CDR3 loop reads CASSYPAGGWDEKLFF. Written as DNA, the CDR3 is TGTGCCAGCAGTTACCCCGCGGGGGGTTGGGATGAAAAACTGTTTTTT. The J gene is TRBJ1-4, the V gene TRBV6-6; D is perhaps TRBD1 (5 bases). The CDR3 consists of 16 residues. The V gene's germline CDR1 is MNHNY and CDR2 SVGAGI (reference sequence). The V end lost 2 bases, the J end lost 6 bases, and 16 bases lay between the germline ends.

The chain has TRBV5-4 and TRBJ1-4; possible D gene TRBD1, 6 bases. Trimming left V 0 bases short and J 8 bases short, with 17 bases between. In germline, CDR1 is SGHNT, CDR2 YYREEE (reference sequence). This CDR3 has 16 residues. CDR3 sequence reads: CASSLAGAGSYEKLFF. The DNA for the CDR3 is TGTGCCAGCAGCTTGGCGGGGGCAGGCTCGTACGAAAAACTGTTTTTT.

Only one count was recorded for this clone. The chain has TRBV19 and TRBJ1-4; 7 bases align to TRBD1. The CDR3 runs 15 residues. V shed 5 bases, J shed 0 bases, and the junction held 3 bases outside the gene matches. Germline-derived CDR1 and CDR2 are LNHDA and SQIVND (reference sequence). CDR3 protein: CASSSQGATNEKLFF. The CDR3 nucleotides are TGTGCCAGTAGTTCGCAGGGGGCAACTAATGAAAAACTGTTTTTT. The entire variable domain, with the rest obtained from reference TRBV19 and TRBJ1-4, is as follows: DGGITQSPKYLFRKEGQNVTLSCEQNLNHDAMYWYRQDPGQGLRLIYYSQIVNDFQKGDIAEGYSVSREKKESFPLTVTSAQKNPTAFYLCASSSQGATNEKLFFGSGTQLSVL.

About this clone itself: The germline gene is not matched at one end of the junction; a read error may be the cause. The chain carries TRBV7-7 and TRBJ2-2; 7 bases map to TRBD1. Germline CDR1 SSHAT, CDR2 FNYEAQ (reference sequence). CDR3 size: 16 residues. CDR3 region: CASSLRGGSGTGELFF. CDR3 nucleotide sequence: TGTGCTAGCAGCTTGAGAGGGGGCTCCGGAACCGGGGAGCTGTTTTTT.

The chain combines TRBV5-4 with TRBJ1-4; 9 nucleotides agree with TRBD1. The CDR3 sequence is 15 residues long. Unmatched junction bases numbered 11, after V lost 4 bases and J lost 10 bases. The germline CDR1 and CDR2 sequences are SGHNT and YYREEE (reference sequence). The CDR3 coding sequence is TGTGCCAGCAGCCAAGTTCGGGACAGGGATGGAAAACTGTTTTTT. It translates to CASSQVRDRDGKLFF.